These 9 T cell receptor beta chains share one sample of origin, sequenced in a study of cytomegalovirus exposure and HLA in healthy donors. Primers included in the PCR were 60 Vbeta and 13 Jbeta primers. Here immunoSEQ multiplex PCR was the method, and the copy in TCRdb shows in-frame clones only, minus some. The profile shows around 130,000 clones, about three quarters of them singletons. Sequenced input: PBMCs. Receptor source: a man aged 40-55 years in good health and CMV-seropositive.

V gene TRBV7-2 combines with J gene TRBJ2-1; possible D gene TRBD2, 5 bases. V lost 4 bases, J lost 5 bases, and 15 bases lay in between. The CDR3 loop spans 15 amino acids. Per germline, CDR1 SGHTA and CDR2 FQGNSA. The chain's CDR3 is CASSSQLEDHNEQFF. CDR3 sequence (DNA): TGTGCCAGCAGCTCCCAACTAGAGGACCACAATGAGCAGTTCTTC. The complete variable domain, with remaining parts taken from reference TRBV7-2 and TRBJ2-1, reads GAGVSQSPSNKVTEKGKDVELRCDPISGHTALYWYRQSLGQGLEFLIYFQGNSAPDKSGLPSDRFSAERTGGSVSTLTIQRTQQEDSAVYLCASSSQLEDHNEQFFGPGTRLTVL.

The J gene is TRBJ2-1, the V gene TRBV7-9, with D perhaps matching TRBD1 (5 bases). Trimming removed 2 bases at V and 0 bases at J, with 11 bases between. Germline CDR1 SEHNR, CDR2 FQNEAQ (reference sequence). The CDR3 length is 16 residues. The CDR3 nucleotides read TGTGCCAGCAGCTTAAGGTCAGGGTCCTCCTACAATGAGCAGTTCTTC. Translated: CASSLRSGSSYNEQFF.

This clone has just a few counts. The chain carries TRBV19 and TRBJ1-5; TRBD1 agrees at 12 bases. The CDR3 has 16 residues. Germline values: CDR1 LNHDA, CDR2 SQIVND (reference sequence). Losses at the gene ends were 5 bases for V and 6 bases for J; bases not matched to a gene: 8. For the CDR3, the DNA is TGTGCCAGTAGTGCCGGGGACAGGGGGCAAGGTCAGCCCCAGCATTTT. As protein: CASSAGDRGQGQPQHF.

V usage is TRBV28 and J usage is TRBJ2-5, with D tentatively TRBD2 (6 bases). The V gene's germline CDR1 is MDHEN and CDR2 SYDVKM. Trimming shortened V by 1 base and J by 7 bases, and 10 bases separated the two germline ends. This CDR3 comprises 13 residues. The CDR3 reads CASSLLGGATQYF. In DNA form, the CDR3 reads TGTGCCAGCAGTTTATTAGGAGGGGCGACCCAGTACTTC.

The CDR3 is CASSPSFRQGAGNTIYF. The CDR3 region has the DNA TGCGCCAGCAGTCCTTCATTTCGACAGGGGGCTGGAAACACCATATATTTT. The chain recombines TRBV5-1 with TRBJ1-3; 9 bases line up with TRBD1. Germline-derived CDR1 and CDR2 are SGHRS and YFSETQ. This CDR3 has 17 residues. J gave up 2 bases and V 5 bases, and 11 bases lay outside the gene matches.

The CDR3 loop reads CASKPGWDRNTEAFF. The CDR3 bases are TGTGCCAGCAAACCCGGGTGGGACAGAAACACTGAAGCTTTCTTT. The chain joins TRBV28 to TRBJ1-1, with 7 bases fitting TRBD1. The germline CDR1 and CDR2 sequences are MDHEN and SYDVKM. Losses at the gene ends were 7 bases for V and 2 bases for J; bases not matched to a gene: 10. CDR3 size: 15 residues. Supplemented by reference TRBV28 and TRBJ1-1, the full variable domain reads DVKVTQSSRYLVKRTGEKVFLECVQDMDHENMFWYRQDPGLGLRLIYFSYDVKMKEKGDIPEGYSVSREKKERFSLILESASTNQTSMYLCASKPGWDRNTEAFFGQGTRLTVV.

V is TRBV5-4 and J is TRBJ2-5; TRBD2 aligns across 11 bases. After removal of 3 bases from V and 5 bases from J, the junction contained 6 bases not matched to a gene. The CDR3 has 15 amino acids. Germline CDR1 reads SGHNT; CDR2 reads YYREEE (reference sequence). CDR3 coding DNA: TGTGCCAGCAGCTCCCCTAGCGGGGGGCGGGAGACCCAGTACTTC. This encodes CASSSPSGGRETQYF.

This clone was detected a few times. The rearrangement uses TRBV6-1 and TRBJ2-3, with D perhaps matching TRBD2 (7 bases). From germline, CDR1 is MNHNS and CDR2 SASEGT. V was clipped by 4 bases and J by 4 bases, with 15 bases between them. The CDR3 covers 15 residues. For the CDR3, the DNA is TGTGCCAGCAGTGGGAGGGGGGGCTCAGCAGATACGCAGTATTTT. Its protein product is CASSGRGGSADTQYF.

J is TRBJ2-3 and V is TRBV5-1; 16 bases align to TRBD2. V was pared by 4 bases and J by 5 bases, with 13 bases of the junction left unmatched. This CDR3 is built from 19 residues. Germline V gene lookup returns CDR1 SGHRS and CDR2 YFSETQ. The CDR3 DNA is TGCGCCAGCAGCCTATTGGGACTAGCGGGAGGGCCTTTGGGAGATACGCAGTATTTT. It translates to CASSLLGLAGGPLGDTQYF.